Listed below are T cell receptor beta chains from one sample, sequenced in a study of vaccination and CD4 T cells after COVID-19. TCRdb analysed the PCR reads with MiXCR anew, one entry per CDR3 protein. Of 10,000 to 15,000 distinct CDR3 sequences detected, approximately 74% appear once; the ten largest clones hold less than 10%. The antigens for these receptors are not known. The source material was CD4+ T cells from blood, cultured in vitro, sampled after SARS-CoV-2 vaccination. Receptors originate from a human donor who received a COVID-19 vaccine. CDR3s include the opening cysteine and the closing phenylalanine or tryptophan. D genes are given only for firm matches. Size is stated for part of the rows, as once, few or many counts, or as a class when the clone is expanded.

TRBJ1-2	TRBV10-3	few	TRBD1	CAISGGQGARANYGYTF	TGTGCCATCAGTGGGGGACAGGGGGCAAGAGCTAACTATGGCTACACCTTC
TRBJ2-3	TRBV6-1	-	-	CASRSRGADTQYF	TGTGCCAGCAGGAGTAGGGGCGCAGATACGCAGTATTTT
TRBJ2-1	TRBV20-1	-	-	CSARDQRNPYNEQFF	TGCAGTGCTAGAGATCAACGAAACCCCTACAATGAGCAGTTCTTC
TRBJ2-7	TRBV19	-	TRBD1	CASSVTGGLRYEQYF	TGTGCCAGTAGTGTGACAGGGGGCTTGAGGTACGAGCAGTACTTC
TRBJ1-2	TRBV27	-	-	CASSLSWGTTSYGYTF	TGTGCCAGCAGTTTATCGTGGGGTACGACCTCCTATGGCTACACCTTC
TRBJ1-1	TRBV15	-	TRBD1	CATSRRVGQGAPEAFF	TGTGCCACCAGCAGACGGGTAGGACAGGGGGCTCCTGAAGCTTTCTTT
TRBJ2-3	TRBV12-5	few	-	CASGSPYVGPDTQYF	TGTGCTAGTGGTTCCCCTTACGTGGGGCCAGATACGCAGTATTTT
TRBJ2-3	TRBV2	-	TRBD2	CASRHRGGTDTQYF	TGTGCCAGCAGACACCGGGGGGGCACAGATACGCAGTATTTT
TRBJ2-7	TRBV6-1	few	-	CASSPDLRGAASYEQYF	TGTGCCAGCAGTCCCGATTTAAGGGGGGCAGCCTCCTACGAGCAGTACTTC
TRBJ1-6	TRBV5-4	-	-	CASSLIGSYNSPLHF	TGTGCCAGCAGCTTGATAGGGTCCTATAATTCACCCCTCCACTTT
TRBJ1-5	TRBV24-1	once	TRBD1	CATSDPQGARNQPQHF	TGTGCCACCAGTGATCCACAGGGGGCCCGCAATCAGCCCCAGCATTTT
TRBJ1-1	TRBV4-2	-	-	CASSQGDRNTEAFF	TGTGCCAGCAGCCAAGGAGACAGGAACACTGAAGCTTTCTTT
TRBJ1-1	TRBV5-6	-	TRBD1	CASTFRGTGFRTEAFF	TGTGCCAGCACCTTTCGCGGGACAGGGTTTAGGACTGAAGCTTTCTTT
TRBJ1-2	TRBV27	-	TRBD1	CASRPGGHYGYTF	TGTGCCAGCAGGCCAGGGGGCCACTATGGCTACACCTTC
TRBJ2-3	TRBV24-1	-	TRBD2	CATSKTSGGETDTQYF	TGTGCCACCAGTAAGACTAGCGGGGGGGAAACAGATACGCAGTATTTT
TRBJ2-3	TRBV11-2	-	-	CASSLDSPTPNTQYF	TGTGCCAGCAGCTTAGATTCCCCTACTCCAAATACGCAGTATTTT
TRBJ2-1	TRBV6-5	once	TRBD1	CASSYSRDRGSYNEQFF	TGTGCCAGCAGTTACTCCAGGGACAGGGGGTCCTACAATGAGCAGTTCTTC
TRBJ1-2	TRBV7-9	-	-	CASSLGQVSYGYTF	TGTGCCAGCAGCTTAGGACAGGTCAGCTATGGCTACACCTTC
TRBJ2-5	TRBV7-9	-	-	CASSLIGARETQYF	TGTGCCAGCAGCTTAATAGGGGCGCGGGAGACCCAGTACTTC
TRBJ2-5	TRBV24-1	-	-	CATSGGGDLQETQYF	TGTGCCACCAGTGGGGGCGGGGACCTCCAAGAGACCCAGTACTTC
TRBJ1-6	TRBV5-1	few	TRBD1	CASSPLGGAGSPLHF	TGCGCCAGCAGTCCCTTAGGGGGCGCAGGCTCACCCCTCCACTTT
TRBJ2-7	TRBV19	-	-	CASSGGPYEQYF	TGTGCCAGTAGTGGAGGACCCTACGAGCAGTACTTC
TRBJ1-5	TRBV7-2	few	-	CASSLLGPEQPQHF	TGTGCCAGCAGCTTATTGGGGCCCGAACAGCCCCAGCATTTT
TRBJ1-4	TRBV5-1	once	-	CASSPRIDEKLFF	TGCGCCAGCAGCCCCCGAATTGATGAAAAACTGTTTTTT
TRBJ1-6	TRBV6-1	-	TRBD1	CASSLQGNSPLHF	TGTGCCAGCAGCTTACAGGGGAATTCACCCCTCCACTTT
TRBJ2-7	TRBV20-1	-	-	CSAIRYRDEQYF	TGCAGTGCTATACGGTACAGGGACGAGCAGTACTTC
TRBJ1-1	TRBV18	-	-	CASSQAPQESGTEAFF	TGTGCCAGCTCACAGGCCCCCCAGGAATCCGGCACTGAAGCTTTCTTT
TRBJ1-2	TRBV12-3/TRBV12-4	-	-	CASSQGVRGYTF	TGTGCCAGCAGTCAAGGGGTGAGGGGCTACACCTTC
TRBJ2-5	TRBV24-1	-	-	CATSDSTEYQETQYF	TGTGCCACCAGTGATTCGACCGAATACCAAGAGACCCAGTACTTC
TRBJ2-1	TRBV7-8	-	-	CASSLVGTEYNEQFF	TGTGCCAGCAGCTTAGTGGGGACGGAATACAATGAGCAGTTCTTC
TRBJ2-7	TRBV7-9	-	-	CASSLEGFEQYF	TGTGCCAGCAGCTTAGAGGGGTTCGAGCAGTACTTC
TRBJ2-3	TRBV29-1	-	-	CSVEWGRAGDTQYF	TGCAGCGTTGAATGGGGCAGGGCTGGAGATACGCAGTATTTT
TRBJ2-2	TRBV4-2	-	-	CASSQDWGAGELFF	TGTGCCAGCAGCCAAGATTGGGGGGCCGGGGAGCTGTTTTTT
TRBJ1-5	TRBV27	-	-	CASSLSYRLGNQPQHF	TGTGCCAGCAGTTTATCGTACCGCCTGGGCAATCAGCCCCAGCATTTT
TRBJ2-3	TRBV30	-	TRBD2	CAWSLPPSGVPDTQYF	TGTGCCTGGAGTCTCCCGCCTAGCGGGGTTCCAGATACGCAGTATTTT
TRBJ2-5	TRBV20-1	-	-	CSVNGDPSMAQETQYF	TGCAGTGTTAACGGGGACCCGTCAATGGCCCAAGAGACCCAGTACTTC
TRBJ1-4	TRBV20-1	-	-	CSAILPSSELFF	TGCAGTGCTATACTTCCCTCCTCGGAACTGTTTTTT
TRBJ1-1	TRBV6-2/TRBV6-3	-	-	CASREGWGEAFF	TGTGCCAGCCGGGAGGGTTGGGGTGAAGCTTTCTTT
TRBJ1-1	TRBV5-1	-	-	CASSLTVGDTEAFF	TGCGCCAGCAGCTTGACAGTGGGGGACACTGAAGCTTTCTTT
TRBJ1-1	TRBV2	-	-	CASWKDLNTEAFF	TGTGCCAGCTGGAAAGACTTGAACACTGAAGCTTTCTTT
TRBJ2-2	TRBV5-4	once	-	CASSQPGTTGAGELFF	TGTGCCAGCAGCCAACCCGGGACAACGGGTGCCGGGGAGCTGTTTTTT
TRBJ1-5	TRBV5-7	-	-	CASSLGYTGSSNQPQHF	TGTGCCAGCAGCTTGGGCTACACAGGGTCTAGCAATCAGCCCCAGCATTTT
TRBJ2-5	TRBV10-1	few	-	CASSEGQGRETQYF	TGCGCCAGCAGTGAAGGCCAGGGAAGAGAGACCCAGTACTTC
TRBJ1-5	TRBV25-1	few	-	CASRQGDQPQHF	TGTGCCAGCAGACAGGGAGATCAGCCCCAGCATTTT
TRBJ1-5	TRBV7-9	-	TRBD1	CASSFTGVNQPQHF	TGTGCCAGCAGCTTTACAGGGGTCAATCAGCCCCAGCATTTT
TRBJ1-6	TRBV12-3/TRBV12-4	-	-	CASSLDRPSPLHF	TGTGCCAGCAGTTTAGACAGACCCTCACCCCTCCACTTT
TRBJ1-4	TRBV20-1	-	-	CSASPGGVHGANEKLFF	TGCAGTGCTAGTCCGGGGGGGGTTCACGGGGCTAATGAAAAACTGTTTTTT
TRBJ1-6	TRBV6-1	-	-	CASLFQGSNSPLHF	TGCGCCAGCCTATTCCAGGGATCTAATTCACCCCTCCACTTT
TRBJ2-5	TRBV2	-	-	CASSLGWGETQYF	TGTGCCAGCAGCCTAGGGTGGGGGGAGACCCAGTACTTC
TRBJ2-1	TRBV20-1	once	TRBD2	CSAGRLAGGGYNEQFF	TGCAGTGCTGGGAGACTAGCGGGGGGGGGCTACAATGAGCAGTTCTTC
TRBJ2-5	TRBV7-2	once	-	CASSLSETQYF	TGTGCCAGCAGCTTGAGCGAGACCCAGTACTTC
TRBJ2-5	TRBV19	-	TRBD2	CASSDGTSGGAETQYF	TGTGCCAGTAGTGACGGGACTAGCGGGGGGGCGGAGACCCAGTACTTC
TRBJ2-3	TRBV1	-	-	CTSSPERGGTDTQYF	TGCACCAGCAGCCCGGAGCGGGGGGGCACAGATACGCAGTATTTT
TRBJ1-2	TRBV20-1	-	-	CSAVLSGLPANYGYTF	TGCAGTGCTGTATTGTCGGGGCTCCCGGCTAACTATGGCTACACCTTC
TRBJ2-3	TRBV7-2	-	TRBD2	CASSLGTSGSSTDTQYF	TGTGCCAGCAGCTTAGGGACTAGCGGTTCTAGCACAGATACGCAGTATTTT
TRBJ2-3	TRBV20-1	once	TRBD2	CSATYGGKDTQYF	TGCAGTGCTACTTACGGGGGGAAAGATACGCAGTATTTT